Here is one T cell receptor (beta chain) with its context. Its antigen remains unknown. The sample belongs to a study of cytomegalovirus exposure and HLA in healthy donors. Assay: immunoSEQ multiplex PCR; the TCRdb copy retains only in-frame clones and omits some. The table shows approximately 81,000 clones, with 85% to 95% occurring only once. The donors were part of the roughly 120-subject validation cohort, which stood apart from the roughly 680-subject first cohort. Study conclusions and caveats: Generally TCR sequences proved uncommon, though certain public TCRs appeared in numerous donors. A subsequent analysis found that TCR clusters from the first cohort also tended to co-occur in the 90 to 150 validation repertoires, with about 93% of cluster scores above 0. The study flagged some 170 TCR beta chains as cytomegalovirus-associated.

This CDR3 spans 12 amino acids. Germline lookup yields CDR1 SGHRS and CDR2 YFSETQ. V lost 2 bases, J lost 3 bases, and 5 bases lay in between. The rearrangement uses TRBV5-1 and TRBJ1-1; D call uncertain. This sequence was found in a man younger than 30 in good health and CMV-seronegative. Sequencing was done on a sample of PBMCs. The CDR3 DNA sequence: TGCGCCAGCAGCTTACGAGACACTGAAGCTTTCTTT. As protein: CASSLRDTEAFF.